Following are 9 T cell receptor beta chains from one sample sequenced in a study of blood T cell repertoires in COVID-19. Here immunoSEQ multiplex PCR was the method, and the copy in TCRdb shows in-frame clones only, minus some. The sample consists of some 78,000 clones, 80% to 95% of them appearing once. The material sequenced was peripheral blood. The receptor set was obtained from a woman between 45 and 65 years old in a cohort sampled during active COVID-19.

The V call is TRBV2, the J call TRBJ2-3; the match to TRBD2 covers 7 bases. CDR1 and CDR2 (germline): SNHLY, FYNNEI. V was clipped by 5 bases and J by 3 bases; unmatched bases: 5. This CDR3 is 14 amino acids long. CDR3 DNA sequence: TGTGCCAGCAGTCGCGGGGAGGGGACAGATACGCAGTATTTT. Translation: CASSRGEGTDTQYF.

J is TRBJ1-3 and V is TRBV19; D call uncertain. Trimming took 7 bases from V and 0 from J, leaving 13 bases between them. This CDR3 region has 15 residues. CDR1 and CDR2 from the germline V gene are LNHDA and SQIVND (reference sequence). Here the CDR3 DNA reads TGTGCCAGTAACCCGACTGCCACCTCTGGAAACACCATATATTTT. Translated, it gives CASNPTATSGNTIYF.

This clone was recorded only once. The chain has TRBV25-1 and TRBJ2-3; D not resolved. The CDR3 consists of 13 residues. V lost 4 bases and J lost 2, with 7 bases in between. In germline, CDR1 is MGHDK, CDR2 SYGVNS. The CDR3 spells CASSVDFTDTQYF. CDR3 sequence (DNA): TGTGCCAGCAGTGTAGACTTCACAGATACGCAGTATTTT.

This chain joins TRBV19 and TRBJ2-2; D possibly corresponds to TRBD2 (6 bases). The V end lost 2 bases, the J end lost 5 bases, and 9 bases lay between the germline ends. The CDR3 is 14 amino acids. Germline-derived CDR1 and CDR2 are LNHDA and SQIVND (reference sequence). The DNA of the CDR3 is TGTGCCAGTAGTATATCAGGAGGGACCGGGGAGCTGTTTTTT. It codes for CASSISGGTGELFF.

V and J are TRBV6-4 and TRBJ2-5; 7 bases align to TRBD1. The trim removed 4 bases at V and 3 bases at J, leaving 2 bases unmatched. CDR3 length: 13 residues. Germline CDR1 is MRHNA and CDR2 is SNTAGT. The CDR3 coding sequence is TGTGCCAGCAGTGGACAGGGCGAAGAGACCCAGTACTTC. It is translated as CASSGQGEETQYF.

The V and J genes are TRBV7-9 and TRBJ2-5; possibly TRBD1 for D (5 bases). V was trimmed by 3 bases and J by 4 bases, leaving 15 bases between them. In germline, CDR1 is SEHNR, CDR2 FQNEAQ (reference sequence). This CDR3 has 15 amino acids. The DNA for the CDR3 is TGTGCCAGCAGCTTCCCAGGGTCCGACCTAGAGACCCAGTACTTC. This codes for CASSFPGSDLETQYF.

The rearrangement links TRBV14 to TRBJ2-1; 8 bases are a match to TRBD2. The J segment lost 7 bases and the V segment lost 1 base, leaving 9 bases of the junction unmatched. The CDR3 is 16 amino acids. The V gene's germline CDR1 is SGHDN and CDR2 FVKESK. CDR3 sequence: CASSQGPSGSGNEQFF. In DNA form, the CDR3 reads TGTGCCAGCAGCCAAGGTCCCAGCGGGAGTGGAAATGAGCAGTTCTTC.

The chain is built from TRBV19 and TRBJ2-2; the match to TRBD2 covers 9 bases. This CDR3 region has 16 residues. Per the germline V gene, CDR1 is LNHDA and CDR2 is SQIVND (reference sequence). Losses at the gene ends were 2 bases for V and 8 bases for J; bases not matched to a gene: 9. CDR3 amino acids: CASSIIRGRAAGELFF. DNA of the CDR3: TGTGCCAGTAGTATAATTCGCGGGAGGGCAGCAGGGGAGCTGTTTTTT.

A single count supports this clone. V is TRBV28 and J is TRBJ2-3; D is perhaps TRBD1 (5 bases). V dropped 2 bases and J dropped 2 bases, with 14 bases sitting between them. The germline CDR1 and CDR2 sequences are MDHEN and SYDVKM. The CDR3 loop spans 16 amino acids. The CDR3 sequence is CASSLGGTGYTDTQYF. The CDR3 DNA sequence: TGTGCCAGCAGTTTAGGCGGAACAGGTTACACAGATACGCAGTATTTT. The full variable domain, completed using reference TRBV28 and TRBJ2-3, is DVKVTQSSRYLVKRTGEKVFLECVQDMDHENMFWYRQDPGLGLRLIYFSYDVKMKEKGDIPEGYSVSREKKERFSLILESASTNQTSMYLCASSLGGTGYTDTQYFGPGTRLTVL.